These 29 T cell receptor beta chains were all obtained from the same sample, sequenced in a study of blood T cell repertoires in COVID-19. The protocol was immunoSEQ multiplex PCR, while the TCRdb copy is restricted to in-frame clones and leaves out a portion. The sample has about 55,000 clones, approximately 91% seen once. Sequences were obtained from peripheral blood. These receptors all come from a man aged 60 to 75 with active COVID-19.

CDR3 nucleotides: TGTGCCAGCAGCCAAGACGTGCAGTATGGCTACACCTTC. Translating gives CASSQDVQYGYTF. The V gene is TRBV3-1 (or the pseudogene TRBV3-2), the J gene TRBJ1-2; D gene ambiguous. V was trimmed by 0 bases and J by 5 bases, leaving 7 bases between them. This CDR3 comprises 13 residues. Germline CDR1 is LGHDT and CDR2 is YNNKEL (reference sequence).

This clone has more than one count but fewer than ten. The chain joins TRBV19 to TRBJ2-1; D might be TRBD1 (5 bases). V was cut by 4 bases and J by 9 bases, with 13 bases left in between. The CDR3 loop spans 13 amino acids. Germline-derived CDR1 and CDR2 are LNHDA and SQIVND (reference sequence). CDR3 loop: CASSNPGYGEQFF. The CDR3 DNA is TGTGCCAGTAGTAACCCAGGGTACGGTGAGCAGTTCTTC.

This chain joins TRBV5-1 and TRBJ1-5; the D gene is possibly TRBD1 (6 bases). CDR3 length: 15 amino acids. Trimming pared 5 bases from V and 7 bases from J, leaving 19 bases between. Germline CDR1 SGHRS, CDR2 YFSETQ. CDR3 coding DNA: TGCGCCAGCAGAAGGGACACAGGAAGAGGGCAGCCCCAGCATTTT. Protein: CASRRDTGRGQPQHF.

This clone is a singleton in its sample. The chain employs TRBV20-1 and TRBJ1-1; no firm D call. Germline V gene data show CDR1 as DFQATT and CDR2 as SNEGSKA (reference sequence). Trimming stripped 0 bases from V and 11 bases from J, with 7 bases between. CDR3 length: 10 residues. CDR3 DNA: TGCAGTGCTAGAGATAGCGGGGCTTTCTTT. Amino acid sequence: CSARDSGAFF.

Here the CDR3 reads CASSPTSFQPQHF. CDR3 DNA sequence: TGTGCCAGCAGTCCCACAAGTTTTCAGCCCCAGCATTTT. The chain has TRBV27 and TRBJ1-5; no clear D gene. Trimming took off 5 bases at V and 6 bases at J, with 11 bases between the two ends. CDR1 and CDR2 (germline): MNHEY, SMNVEV (reference sequence). The CDR3 is 13 residues long.

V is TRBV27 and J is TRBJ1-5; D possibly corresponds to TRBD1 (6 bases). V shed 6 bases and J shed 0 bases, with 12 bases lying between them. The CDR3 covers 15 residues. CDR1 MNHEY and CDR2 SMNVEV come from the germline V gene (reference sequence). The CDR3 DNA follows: TGTGCCAGCAGCCCGGACAGCTATAGCAATCAGCCCCAGCATTTT. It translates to CASSPDSYSNQPQHF.

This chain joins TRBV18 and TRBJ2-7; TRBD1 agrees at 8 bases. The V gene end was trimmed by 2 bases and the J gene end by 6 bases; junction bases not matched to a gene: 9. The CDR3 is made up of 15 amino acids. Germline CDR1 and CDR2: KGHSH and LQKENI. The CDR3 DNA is TGTGCCAGCTCACCAGACTACCCCACAGGGGGCGAGCAGTACTTC. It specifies CASSPDYPTGGEQYF.

CDR3 nucleotide sequence: TGTGCCAGTAGTATTAGGGGACTGAGCTCCTACAATGAGCAGTTCTTC. This gives the protein CASSIRGLSSYNEQFF. V and J are TRBV19 and TRBJ2-1; D might be TRBD2 (6 bases). Germline CDR1 and CDR2: LNHDA and SQIVND (reference sequence). The V end lost 3 bases, the J end lost 0 bases, and 12 bases lay between the germline ends. The CDR3 has 16 amino acids. Filled out from reference TRBV19 and TRBJ2-1, the complete variable domain reads DGGITQSPKYLFRKEGQNVTLSCEQNLNHDAMYWYRQDPGQGLRLIYYSQIVNDFQKGDIAEGYSVSREKKESFPLTVTSAQKNPTAFYLCASSIRGLSSYNEQFFGPGTRLTVL.

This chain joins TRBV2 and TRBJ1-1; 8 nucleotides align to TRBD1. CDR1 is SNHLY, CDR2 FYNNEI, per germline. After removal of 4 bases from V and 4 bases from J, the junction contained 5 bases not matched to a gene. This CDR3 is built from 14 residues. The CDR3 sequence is CASSVPGQATEAFF. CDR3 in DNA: TGTGCCAGCAGTGTCCCGGGACAGGCCACTGAAGCTTTCTTT.

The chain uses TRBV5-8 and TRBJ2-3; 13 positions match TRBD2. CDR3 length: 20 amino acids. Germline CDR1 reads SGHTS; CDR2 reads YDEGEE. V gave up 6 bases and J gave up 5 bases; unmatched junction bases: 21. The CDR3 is CASIRGYGTSGDRARDTQYF. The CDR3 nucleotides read TGTGCCAGCATCCGCGGGTACGGGACTAGCGGGGATCGGGCCCGAGATACGCAGTATTTT.

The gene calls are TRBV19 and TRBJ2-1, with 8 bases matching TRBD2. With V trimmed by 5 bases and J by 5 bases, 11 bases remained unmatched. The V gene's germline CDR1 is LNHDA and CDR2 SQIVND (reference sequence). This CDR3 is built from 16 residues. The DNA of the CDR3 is TGTGCCAGTAGTCCTCTGTGGGCTAGCGGGCACAATGAGCAGTTCTTC. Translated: CASSPLWASGHNEQFF.

CDR3 protein: CASSYPLHLIDTQYF. The DNA of the CDR3 is TGTGCCAGCAGTTACCCCCTGCACTTAATAGATACGCAGTATTTT. This rearrangement joins TRBV6-5 to TRBJ2-3; D unclear. This CDR3 contains 15 residues. The germline V gene encodes CDR1 MNHEY and CDR2 SVGAGI. V lost 2 bases to trimming and J lost 5 bases, with 14 bases between them.

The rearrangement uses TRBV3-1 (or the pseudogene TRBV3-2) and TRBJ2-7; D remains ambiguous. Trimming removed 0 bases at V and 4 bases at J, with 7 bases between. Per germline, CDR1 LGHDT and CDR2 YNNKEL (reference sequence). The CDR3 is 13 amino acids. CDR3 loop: CASSQEQRYEQYF. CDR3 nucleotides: TGTGCCAGCAGCCAAGAACAGAGATACGAGCAGTACTTC.

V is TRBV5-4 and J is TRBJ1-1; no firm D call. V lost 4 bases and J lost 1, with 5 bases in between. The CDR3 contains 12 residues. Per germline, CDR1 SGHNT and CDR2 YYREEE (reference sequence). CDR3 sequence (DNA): TGTGCCAGCAGCCCGTCGAACACTGAAGCTTTCTTT. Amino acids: CASSPSNTEAFF.

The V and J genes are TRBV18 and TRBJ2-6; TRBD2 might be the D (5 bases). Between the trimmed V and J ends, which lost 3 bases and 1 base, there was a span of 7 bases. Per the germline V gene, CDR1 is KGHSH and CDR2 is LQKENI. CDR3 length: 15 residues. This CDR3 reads CASSPSGSGANVLTF. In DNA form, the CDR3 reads TGTGCCAGCTCACCCAGCGGTTCTGGGGCCAACGTCCTGACTTTC.

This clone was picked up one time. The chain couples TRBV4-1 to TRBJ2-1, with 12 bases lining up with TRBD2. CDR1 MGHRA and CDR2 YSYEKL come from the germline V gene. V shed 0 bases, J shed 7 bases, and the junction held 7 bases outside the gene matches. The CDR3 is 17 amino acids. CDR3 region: CASSQDKTSGRRNEQFF. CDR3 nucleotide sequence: TGCGCCAGCAGCCAAGATAAGACTAGCGGGAGAAGGAATGAGCAGTTCTTC.

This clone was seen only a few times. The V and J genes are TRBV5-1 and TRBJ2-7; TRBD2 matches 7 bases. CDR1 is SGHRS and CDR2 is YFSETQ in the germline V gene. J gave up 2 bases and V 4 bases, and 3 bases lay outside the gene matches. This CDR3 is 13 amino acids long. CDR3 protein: CASSGGTTYEQYF. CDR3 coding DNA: TGCGCCAGCAGCGGCGGGACTACCTACGAGCAGTACTTC. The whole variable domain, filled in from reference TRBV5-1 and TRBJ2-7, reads KAGVTQTPRYLIKTRGQQVTLSCSPISGHRSVSWYQQTPGQGLQFLFEYFSETQRNKGNFPGRFSGRQFSNSRSEMNVSTLELGDSALYLCASSGGTTYEQYFGPGTRLTVT.

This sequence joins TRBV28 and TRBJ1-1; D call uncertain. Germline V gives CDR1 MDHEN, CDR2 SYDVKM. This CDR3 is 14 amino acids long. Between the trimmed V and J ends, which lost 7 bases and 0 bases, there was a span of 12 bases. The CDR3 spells CASTMGGLNTEAFF. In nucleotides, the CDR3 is TGTGCCAGCACCATGGGAGGGTTGAACACTGAAGCTTTCTTT.

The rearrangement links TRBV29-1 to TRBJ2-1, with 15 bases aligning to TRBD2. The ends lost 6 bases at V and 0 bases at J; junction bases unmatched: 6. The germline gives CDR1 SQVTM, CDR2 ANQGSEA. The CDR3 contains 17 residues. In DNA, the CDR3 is TGCAGCGTAGGGGGACTAGCGGGAGGCTACTCCTACAATGAGCAGTTCTTC. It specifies CSVGGLAGGYSYNEQFF.

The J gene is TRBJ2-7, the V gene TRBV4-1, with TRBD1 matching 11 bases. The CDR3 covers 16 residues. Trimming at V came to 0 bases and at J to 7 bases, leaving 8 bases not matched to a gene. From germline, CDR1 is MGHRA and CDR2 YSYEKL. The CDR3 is CASSQEPGTGGREQYF. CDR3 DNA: TGCGCCAGCAGCCAAGAACCAGGGACAGGGGGTCGGGAGCAGTACTTC.

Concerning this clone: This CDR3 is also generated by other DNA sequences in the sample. Here the CDR3 reads CSVGTGTYEQYF. DNA of the CDR3: TGCAGCGTTGGGACAGGCACCTACGAGCAGTACTTC. The genes are TRBV29-1 and TRBJ2-7; TRBD1 agrees at 7 bases. The CDR3 length is 12 residues. V trimming: 4 bases; J trimming: 2 bases; junction bases outside the gene matches: 2. The germline V gene has CDR1 SQVTM and CDR2 ANQGSEA.

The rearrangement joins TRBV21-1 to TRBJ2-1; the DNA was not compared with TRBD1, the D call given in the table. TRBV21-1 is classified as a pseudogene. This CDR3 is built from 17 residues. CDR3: CASSKAGTRTSNNEQFF. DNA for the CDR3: TGTGCCAGCAGCAAAGCTGGGACACGAACGAGTAACAATGAGCAGTTCTTC.

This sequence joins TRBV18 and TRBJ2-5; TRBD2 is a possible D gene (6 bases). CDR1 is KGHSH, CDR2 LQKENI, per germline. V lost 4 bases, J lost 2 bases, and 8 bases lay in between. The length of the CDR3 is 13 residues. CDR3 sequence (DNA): TGTGCCAGCTCACGGGGACTGCAAGAGACCCAGTACTTC. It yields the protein CASSRGLQETQYF.

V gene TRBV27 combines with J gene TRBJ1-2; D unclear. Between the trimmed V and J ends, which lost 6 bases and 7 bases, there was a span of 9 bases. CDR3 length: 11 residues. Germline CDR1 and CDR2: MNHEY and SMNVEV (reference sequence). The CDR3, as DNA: TGTGCCAGCAGACAGAACGGTGGCTACACCTTC. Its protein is CASRQNGGYTF.

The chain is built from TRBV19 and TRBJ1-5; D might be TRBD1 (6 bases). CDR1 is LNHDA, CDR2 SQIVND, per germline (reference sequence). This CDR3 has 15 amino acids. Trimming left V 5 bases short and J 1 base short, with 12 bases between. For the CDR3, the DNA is TGTGCCAGTAGTGAAGTGAGGGGGAGCAATCAGCCCCAGCATTTT. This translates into CASSEVRGSNQPQHF.

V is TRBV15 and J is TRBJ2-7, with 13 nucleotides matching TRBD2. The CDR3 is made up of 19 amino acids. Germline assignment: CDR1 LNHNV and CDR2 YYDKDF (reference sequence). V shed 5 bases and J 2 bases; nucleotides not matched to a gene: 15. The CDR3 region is CATSRGLAGASGVPYEQYF. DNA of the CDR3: TGTGCCACCAGCCGCGGACTAGCGGGAGCTAGTGGGGTCCCCTACGAGCAGTACTTC.

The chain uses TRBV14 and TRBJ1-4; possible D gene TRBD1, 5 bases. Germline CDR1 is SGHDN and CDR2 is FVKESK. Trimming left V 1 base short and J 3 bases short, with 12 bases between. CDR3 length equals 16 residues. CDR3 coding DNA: TGTGCCAGCAGCCAAGTGTCAGCCAGGGCTAATGAAAAACTGTTTTTT. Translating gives CASSQVSARANEKLFF.

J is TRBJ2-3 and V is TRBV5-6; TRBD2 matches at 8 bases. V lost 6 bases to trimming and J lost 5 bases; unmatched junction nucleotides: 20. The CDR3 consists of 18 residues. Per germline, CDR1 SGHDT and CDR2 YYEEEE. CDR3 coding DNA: TGTGCCAGCACCAGAGATTCCAGGACTAGCTGGGGAAAAGATACGCAGTATTTT. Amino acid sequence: CASTRDSRTSWGKDTQYF.

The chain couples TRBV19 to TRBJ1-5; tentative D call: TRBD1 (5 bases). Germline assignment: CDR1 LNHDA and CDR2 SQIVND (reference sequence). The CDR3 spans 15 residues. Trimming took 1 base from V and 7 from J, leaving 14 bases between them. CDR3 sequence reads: CASSIGQSEGQPQHF. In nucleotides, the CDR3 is TGTGCCAGTAGTATAGGACAGTCCGAAGGCCAGCCCCAGCATTTT. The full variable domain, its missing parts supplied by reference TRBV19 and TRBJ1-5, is DGGITQSPKYLFRKEGQNVTLSCEQNLNHDAMYWYRQDPGQGLRLIYYSQIVNDFQKGDIAEGYSVSREKKESFPLTVTSAQKNPTAFYLCASSIGQSEGQPQHFGDGTRLSIL.